These 17 T cell receptor beta chains share one sample of origin, sequenced in a study of cytomegalovirus exposure and HLA in healthy donors. Sequencing used immunoSEQ multiplex PCR; TCRdb keeps in-frame clones, though not all of them. The sample has 250,000 to 400,000 clones, 87% seen once. Sequenced sample: PBMCs. The receptors here all came from a woman under 40 in good health and CMV-seropositive.

This sequence joins TRBV27 and TRBJ1-2, with 10 bases fitting TRBD1. Germline-derived CDR1 and CDR2 are MNHEY and SMNVEV (reference sequence). V shed 3 bases, J shed 7 bases, and the junction held 2 bases outside the gene matches. The CDR3 extends over 13 amino acids. CDR3 region: CASSFRDRGGYTF. The CDR3 coding sequence is TGTGCCAGCAGTTTCCGGGACAGGGGTGGCTACACCTTC.

The V call is TRBV28, the J call TRBJ1-2; D possibly corresponds to TRBD1 (5 bases). V lost 6 bases and J 5 bases, leaving 25 bases between the germline ends. The CDR3 is 17 amino acids. CDR1 and CDR2 (germline): MDHEN, SYDVKM. In DNA form, the CDR3 reads TGTGCCAGCAGCCTCCGGGGCCTAGACCACGGGGGGTATGGCTACACCTTC. It translates to CASSLRGLDHGGYGYTF.

V gene TRBV29-1 combines with J gene TRBJ2-1; D not certain. V lost 1 base to trimming and J lost 7 bases, with 17 bases between them. The length of the CDR3 is 15 residues. In germline, CDR1 is SQVTM, CDR2 ANQGSEA. The DNA of the CDR3 is TGCAGCGTTGAAGTAAATCCTGGCCTCGGGAATGAGCAGTTCTTC. Translated, it gives CSVEVNPGLGNEQFF.

The chain links TRBV5-1 to TRBJ1-1; a possible D gene is TRBD1 (5 bases). Germline lookup yields CDR1 SGHRS and CDR2 YFSETQ. With 5 bases removed from V and 1 base from J, the gap between germline ends came to 12 bases. The CDR3 is made up of 14 amino acids. Here the CDR3 reads CASSFDSRNTEAFF. As DNA, the CDR3 is TGCGCCAGCAGTTTCGACAGCCGGAACACTGAAGCTTTCTTT.

The rearrangement joins TRBV30 to TRBJ1-3, with 9 bases lining up with TRBD1. V shed 3 bases, J shed 4 bases, and the junction held 7 bases outside the gene matches. The CDR3 length is 15 residues. Germline-derived CDR1 and CDR2 are GTSNPN and SVGIG (reference sequence). The DNA of the CDR3 is TGTGCCTGGAGGGGGACAGGGCATAGAGGAAACACCATATATTTT. Translation: CAWRGTGHRGNTIYF.

The gene calls are TRBV7-9 and TRBJ1-2, with a tentative D call TRBD1 (6 bases). The CDR3 has 14 amino acids. Germline assignment: CDR1 SEHNR and CDR2 FQNEAQ (reference sequence). Trimming left V 5 bases short and J 4 bases short, with 14 bases between. This chain's CDR3 is CASSLGQKLYGYTF. CDR3 nucleotides: TGTGCCAGCAGCCTCGGACAGAAGCTCTATGGCTACACCTTC.

This clone was observed a handful of times. The chain joins TRBV5-4 to TRBJ1-3; tentatively, D is TRBD1 (6 bases). In germline, CDR1 is SGHNT, CDR2 YYREEE (reference sequence). Trimming removed 4 bases at V and 1 base at J, with 9 bases between. The CDR3 contains 14 residues. In nucleotides, the CDR3 is TGTGCCAGCAGCCCGGACAGATCTGGAAACACCATATATTTT. This sequence encodes CASSPDRSGNTIYF.

This clone occurred many times. The chain uses TRBV6-6 and TRBJ1-2; D might be TRBD1 (5 bases). The germline V and J ends were trimmed by 6 bases and 10 bases, with 12 bases remaining between them. The CDR3 runs 11 residues. Germline CDR1 is MNHNY and CDR2 is SVGAGI (reference sequence). The CDR3 sequence is CASSDGTPYTF. The CDR3 coding sequence is TGTGCCAGCAGCGACGGGACTCCCTACACCTTC.

The chain is built from TRBV21-1 and TRBJ2-3; the table calls TRBD2, which could not be checked here. TRBV21-1 is marked as a pseudogene. This CDR3 is 16 amino acids long. For the CDR3, the DNA is TGTGCCAGCAGCAACAGACTAGCGGGAGGCACAGATACGCAGTATTTT. Its protein is CASSNRLAGGTDTQYF.

This CDR3 is CASSRGTSGHQETQYF. CDR3 sequence (DNA): TGTGCCAGCAGTAGGGGGACTAGCGGGCACCAAGAGACCCAGTACTTC. The chain recombines TRBV27 with TRBJ2-5, with 12 bases that match TRBD2. The V gene's germline CDR1 is MNHEY and CDR2 SMNVEV (reference sequence). With V trimmed by 5 bases and J by 0 bases, 4 bases remained unmatched. The CDR3 is 16 amino acids.

This sequence joins TRBV29-1 and TRBJ2-7; D is unclear. Per germline, CDR1 SQVTM and CDR2 ANQGSEA. The CDR3 is 13 amino acids. V lost 6 bases, J lost 0 bases, and 12 bases lay in between. The CDR3 protein is CSVATMNSYEQYF. For the CDR3, the DNA is TGCAGCGTAGCGACAATGAACTCCTACGAGCAGTACTTC.

This rearrangement joins TRBV4-2 to TRBJ2-7, with TRBD2 identical over 10 bases. The CDR3 runs to 15 residues. Germline CDR1 and CDR2: LGHNA and YNFKEQ. The V and J ends lost 0 bases and 3 bases, in that order; junction bases with no gene match: 2. The CDR3 DNA reads as TGTGCCAGCAGCCAAGAACTAGCGGGATACTACGAGCAGTACTTC. Translated, it gives CASSQELAGYYEQYF.

J is TRBJ2-1 and V is TRBV30; TRBD2 is a possible D gene (6 bases). The V and J ends lost 0 bases and 15 bases respectively, with 15 bases between them. Germline lookup yields CDR1 GTSNPN and CDR2 SVGIG (reference sequence). This CDR3 has 12 residues. The CDR3 loop is CAWSVDPGLTFF. DNA of the CDR3: TGTGCCTGGAGTGTCGACCCGGGACTGACGTTCTTC. Combining the CDR3 with reference TRBV30 and TRBJ2-1 gives the whole variable domain SQTIHQWPATLVQPVGSPLSLECTVEGTSNPNLYWYRQAAGRGLQLLFYSVGIGQISSEVPQNLSASRPQDRQFILSSKKLLLSDSGFYLCAWSVDPGLTFFGPGTRLTVL.

The chain employs TRBV7-2 and TRBJ2-7; 7 bases match TRBD2. Trimming removed 1 base from V and 2 bases from J; junction bases left unmatched: 8. Germline CDR1 reads SGHTA; CDR2 reads FQGNSA. This CDR3 is 16 amino acids long. The CDR3 DNA reads as TGTGCCAGCAGCTTAGATTCTTTGCGGGAGCCCTACGAGCAGTACTTC. Translation: CASSLDSLREPYEQYF.

This chain uses TRBV18 with TRBJ2-2; D perhaps matches TRBD1 (6 bases). V shed 3 bases and J shed 0 bases, with 11 bases lying between them. CDR3 length: 16 residues. Per germline, CDR1 KGHSH and CDR2 LQKENI. The CDR3, as DNA: TGTGCCAGCTCACCCAGGACAGCTTCGAACACCGGGGAGCTGTTTTTT. Translated, it gives CASSPRTASNTGELFF.

The genes are TRBV7-6 and TRBJ2-7, with TRBD1 matching over 7 bases. The V segment lost 5 bases and the J segment 0 bases; nucleotides outside the gene matches: 7. CDR1 SGHVS and CDR2 FNYEAQ come from the germline V gene. The CDR3 is 15 residues long. The DNA for the CDR3 is TGTGCCAGCAGCCCCCTACAGGGGAGCTCCTACGAGCAGTACTTC. Protein product: CASSPLQGSSYEQYF.

The genes are TRBV11-2 and TRBJ1-1; no definite D call. Trimming shortened V by 1 base and J by 0 bases, and 18 bases separated the two germline ends. This CDR3 has 18 amino acids. The germline V gene encodes CDR1 SGHAT and CDR2 FQNNGV. Here the CDR3 reads CASSLVQKGWEMNTEAFF. The CDR3 nucleotides are TGTGCCAGCAGCTTAGTCCAGAAGGGTTGGGAAATGAACACTGAAGCTTTCTTT.